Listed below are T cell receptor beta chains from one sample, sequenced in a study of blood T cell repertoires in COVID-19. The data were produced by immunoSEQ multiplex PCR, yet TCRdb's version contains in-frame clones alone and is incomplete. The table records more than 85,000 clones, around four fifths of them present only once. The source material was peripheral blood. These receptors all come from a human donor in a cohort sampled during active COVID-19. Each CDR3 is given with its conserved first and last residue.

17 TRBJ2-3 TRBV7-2 CASSFPWRVGVADTQYF
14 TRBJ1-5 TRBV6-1 CASSDTGGSQPQHF
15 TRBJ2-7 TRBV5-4 CASSLLLGNGYEQYF
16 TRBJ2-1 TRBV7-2 CASSLSGTSHYNEQFF
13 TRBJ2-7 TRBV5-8 CASSTNRGREQYF
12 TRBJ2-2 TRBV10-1 CASSERGRELFF
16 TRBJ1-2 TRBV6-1 CASSESGGGGGYGYTF
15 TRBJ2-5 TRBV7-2 CASSLGLAGVETQYF
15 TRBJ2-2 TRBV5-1 CASSWAGGDGGELFF
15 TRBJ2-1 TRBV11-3 CASSPRGLRGNEQFF
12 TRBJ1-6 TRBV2 CASSPGNSPLHF
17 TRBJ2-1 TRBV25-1 CASSEPPRTGLGNEQFF
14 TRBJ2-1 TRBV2 CASKTSGGSNEQFF
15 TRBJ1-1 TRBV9 CASSVASMGRTEAFF
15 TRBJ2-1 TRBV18 CASSERREYYNEQFF
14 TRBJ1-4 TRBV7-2 CASTPDGGIEKLFF
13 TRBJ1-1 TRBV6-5 CASSLMTGTEAFF
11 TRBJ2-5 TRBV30 CAWSRQETQYF
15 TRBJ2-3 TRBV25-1 CASSESSGRADTQYF
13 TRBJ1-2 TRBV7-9 CASSLEGGGGYTF
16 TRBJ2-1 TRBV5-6 CASSLEGTSGYNEQFF
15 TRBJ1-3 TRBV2 CASSDLRGSGNTIYF
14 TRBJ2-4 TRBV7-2 CASSWSGGQNIQYF
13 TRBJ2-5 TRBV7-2 CASSFGLGETQYF